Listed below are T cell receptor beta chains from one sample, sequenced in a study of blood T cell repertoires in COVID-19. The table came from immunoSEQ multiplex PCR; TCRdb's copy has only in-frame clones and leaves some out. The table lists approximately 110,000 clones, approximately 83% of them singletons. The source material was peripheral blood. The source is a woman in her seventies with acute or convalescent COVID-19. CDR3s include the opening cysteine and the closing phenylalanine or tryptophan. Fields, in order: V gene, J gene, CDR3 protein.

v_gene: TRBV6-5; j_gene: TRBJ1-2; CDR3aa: CASSPSPYGYTF
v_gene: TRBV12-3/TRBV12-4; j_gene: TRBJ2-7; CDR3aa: CASSATNTYEQYF
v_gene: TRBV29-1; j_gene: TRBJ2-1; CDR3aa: CSVESLASDEQFF
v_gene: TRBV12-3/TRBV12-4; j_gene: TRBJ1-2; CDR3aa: CASSFLDSDGYTF
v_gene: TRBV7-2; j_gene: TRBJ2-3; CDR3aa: CASSLIAVRADTQYF
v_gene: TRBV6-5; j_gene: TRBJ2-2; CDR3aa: CASLAGELFF
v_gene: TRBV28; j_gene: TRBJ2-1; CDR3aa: CATSEPSYNEQFF
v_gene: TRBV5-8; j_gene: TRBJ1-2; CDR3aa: CASSQDRGPLSGYTF
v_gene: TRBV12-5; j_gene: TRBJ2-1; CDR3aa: CASGFGLAGPLIEEQFF
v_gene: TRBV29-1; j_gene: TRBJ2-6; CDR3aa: CSVGTSGRPGANVLTF
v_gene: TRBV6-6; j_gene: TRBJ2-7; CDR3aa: CASSSLGGGEQYF
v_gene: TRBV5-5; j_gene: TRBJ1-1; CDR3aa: CASSFADRANTEAFF
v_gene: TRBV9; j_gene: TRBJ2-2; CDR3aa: CASSVGTGGIPGELFF
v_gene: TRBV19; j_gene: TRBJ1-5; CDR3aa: CASRSPGQKTLNQPQHF
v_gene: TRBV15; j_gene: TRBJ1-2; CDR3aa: CATSRGGTDYGYTF
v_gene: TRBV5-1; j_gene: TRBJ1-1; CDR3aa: CASSFEQGAEAFF
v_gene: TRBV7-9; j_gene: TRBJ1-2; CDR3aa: CASSPWTANYGYTF
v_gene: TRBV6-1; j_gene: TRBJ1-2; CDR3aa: CASSEGRVLNYGYTF
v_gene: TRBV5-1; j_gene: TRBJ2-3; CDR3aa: CASSSTRLAGLADTQYF
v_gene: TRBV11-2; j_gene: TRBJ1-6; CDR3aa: CASSPSPNSPLHF
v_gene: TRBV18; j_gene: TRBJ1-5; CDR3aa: CASSPGQGTQPQHF
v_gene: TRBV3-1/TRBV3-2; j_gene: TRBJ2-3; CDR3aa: CASSQDPSRRTDTQYF
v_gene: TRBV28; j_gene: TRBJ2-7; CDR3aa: CATRVTGGHEQYF
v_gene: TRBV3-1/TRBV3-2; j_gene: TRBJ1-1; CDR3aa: CASSQRVGNTEAFF
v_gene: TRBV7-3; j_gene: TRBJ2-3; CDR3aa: CASSLMGQATDTQYF
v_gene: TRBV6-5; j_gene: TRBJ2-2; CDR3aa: CASSYSQGSGELFF
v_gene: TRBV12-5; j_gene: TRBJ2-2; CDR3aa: CASAFQGANTGELFF
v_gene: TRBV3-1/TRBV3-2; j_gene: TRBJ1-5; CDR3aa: CASSPGSSNQPQHF
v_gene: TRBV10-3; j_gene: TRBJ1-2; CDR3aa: CAISETLNYGYTF
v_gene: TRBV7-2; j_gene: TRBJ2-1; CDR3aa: CASSLFGQNNEQFF
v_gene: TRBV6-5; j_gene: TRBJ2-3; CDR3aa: CARSYDLGGTDTQYF
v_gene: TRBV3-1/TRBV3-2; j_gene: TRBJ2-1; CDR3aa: CASSPTSNEQFF
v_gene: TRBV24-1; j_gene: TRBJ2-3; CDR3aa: CATSDPRGADTQYF
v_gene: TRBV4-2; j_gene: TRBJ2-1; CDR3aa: CASSQGQETDEQFF
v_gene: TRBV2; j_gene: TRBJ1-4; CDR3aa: CASSFGQDEEKLFF
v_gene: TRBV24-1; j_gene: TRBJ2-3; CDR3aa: CATSDSTGLGLLDTQYF
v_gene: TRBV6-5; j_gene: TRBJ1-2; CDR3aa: CASWLSNRDGYTF
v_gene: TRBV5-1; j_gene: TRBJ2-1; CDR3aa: CASSPGTSPGQFF
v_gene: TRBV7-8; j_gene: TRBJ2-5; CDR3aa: CASSSRGGEETQYF
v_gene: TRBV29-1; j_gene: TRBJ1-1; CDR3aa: CSARGGPNTEAFF
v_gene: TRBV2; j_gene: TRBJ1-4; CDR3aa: CASSFLVATNEKLFF
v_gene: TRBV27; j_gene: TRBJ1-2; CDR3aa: CASSLDGGGTGYGYTF
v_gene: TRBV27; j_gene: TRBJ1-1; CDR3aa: CASSAYQGNTEAFF
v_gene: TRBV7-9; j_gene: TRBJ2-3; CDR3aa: CASSLFLAGVTDTQYF
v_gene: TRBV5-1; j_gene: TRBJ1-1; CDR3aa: CASRQGALGSNTEAFF
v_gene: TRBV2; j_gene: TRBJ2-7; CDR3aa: CASSGRQGPYEQYF
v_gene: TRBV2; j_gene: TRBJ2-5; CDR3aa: CASSDRTSGMRLVRLETQYF
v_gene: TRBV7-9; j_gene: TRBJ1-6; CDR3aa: CASSLEPAQGARNSPLHF
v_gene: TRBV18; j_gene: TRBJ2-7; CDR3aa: CASSPVPEGAWYF
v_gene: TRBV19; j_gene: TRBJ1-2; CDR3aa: CASSVLAGDGYTF
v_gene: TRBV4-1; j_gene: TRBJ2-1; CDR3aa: CASSVQVIYNEQFF
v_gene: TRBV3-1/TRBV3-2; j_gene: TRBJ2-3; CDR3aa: CASSPPGTDTQYF
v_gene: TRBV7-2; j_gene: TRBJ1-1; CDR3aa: CASSFLTEAFF
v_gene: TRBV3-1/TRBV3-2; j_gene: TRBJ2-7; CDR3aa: CASSSVDGSEQYF
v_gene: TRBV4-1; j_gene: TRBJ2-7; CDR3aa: CASSQDQESAYEQYF